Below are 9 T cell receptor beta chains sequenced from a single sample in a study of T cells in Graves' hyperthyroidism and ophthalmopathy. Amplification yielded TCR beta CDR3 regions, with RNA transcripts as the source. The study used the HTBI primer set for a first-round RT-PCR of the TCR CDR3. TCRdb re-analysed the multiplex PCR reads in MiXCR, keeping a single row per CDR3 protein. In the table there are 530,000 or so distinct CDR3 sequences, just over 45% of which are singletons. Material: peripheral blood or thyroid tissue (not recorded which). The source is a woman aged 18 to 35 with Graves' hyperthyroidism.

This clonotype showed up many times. CDR3 sequence: CSARDRGVGYGYTF. The CDR3 DNA reads TGCAGTGCTAGGGACAGGGGAGTAGGCTATGGCTACACCTTC. The chain carries TRBV20-1 and TRBJ1-2; 9 bases line up with TRBD1. V lost 3 bases and J lost 4; bases outside the gene matches: 6. The CDR3 sequence is 14 residues long. CDR1 DFQATT and CDR2 SNEGSKA come from the germline V gene (reference sequence).

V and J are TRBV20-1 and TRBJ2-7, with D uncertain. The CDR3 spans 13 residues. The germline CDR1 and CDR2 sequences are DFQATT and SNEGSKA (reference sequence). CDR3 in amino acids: CSAPGGSSYEQYF. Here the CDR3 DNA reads TGCAGCGCCCCCGGCGGAAGCTCCTACGAGCAGTACTTC.

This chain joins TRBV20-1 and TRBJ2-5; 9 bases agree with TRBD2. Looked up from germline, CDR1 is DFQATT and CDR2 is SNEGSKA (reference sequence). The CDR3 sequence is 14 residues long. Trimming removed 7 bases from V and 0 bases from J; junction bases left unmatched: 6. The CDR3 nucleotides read TGCAGTGGAAGACTAGCGGTGTACCAAGAGACCCAGTACTTC. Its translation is CSGRLAVYQETQYF.

CDR3 in amino acids: CASLPGRLHF. The CDR3 DNA is TGTGCTAGCTTACCGGGGCGCCTCCACTTT. V usage is TRBV2 and J usage is TRBJ1-6; D possibly corresponds to TRBD1 (5 bases). This CDR3 region has 10 residues. CDR1 and CDR2 (germline): SNHLY, FYNNEI. Combining the CDR3 with reference TRBV2 and TRBJ1-6 gives the whole variable domain EPEVTQTPSHQVTQMGQEVILRCVPISNHLYFYWYRQILGQKVEFLVSFYNNEISEKSEIFDDQFSVERPDGSNFTLKIRSTKLEDSAMYFCASLPGRLHFGNGTRLTVT.

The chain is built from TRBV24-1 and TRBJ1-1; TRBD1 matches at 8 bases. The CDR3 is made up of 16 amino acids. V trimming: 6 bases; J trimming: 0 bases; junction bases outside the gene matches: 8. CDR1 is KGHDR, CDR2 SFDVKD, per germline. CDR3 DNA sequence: TGTGCCACCAGTACAGGGGGGGGCGTCATGAACACTGAAGCTTTCTTT. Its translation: CATSTGGGVMNTEAFF.

CDR3: CASSMDRGPETQYF. In nucleotides, the CDR3 is TGTGCCAGCAGCATGGACAGGGGCCCCGAGACCCAGTACTTC. The gene calls are TRBV7-6 and TRBJ2-5; TRBD1 matches 9 bases. Looked up from germline, CDR1 is SGHVS and CDR2 is FNYEAQ. V shed 5 bases and J 5 bases; nucleotides not matched to a gene: 6. This CDR3 is 14 amino acids long.

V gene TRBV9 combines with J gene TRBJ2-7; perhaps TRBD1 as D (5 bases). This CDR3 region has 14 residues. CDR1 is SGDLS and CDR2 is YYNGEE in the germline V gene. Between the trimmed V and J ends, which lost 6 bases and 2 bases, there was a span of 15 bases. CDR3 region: CASTQGAVPYEQYF. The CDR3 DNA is TGTGCCAGCACCCAAGGGGCGGTTCCCTACGAGCAGTACTTC. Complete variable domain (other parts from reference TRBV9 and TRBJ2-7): DSGVTQTPKHLITATGQRVTLRCSPRSGDLSVYWYQQSLDQGLQFLIQYYNGEERAKGNILERFSAQQFPDLHSELNLSSLELGDSALYFCASTQGAVPYEQYFGPGTRLTVT.

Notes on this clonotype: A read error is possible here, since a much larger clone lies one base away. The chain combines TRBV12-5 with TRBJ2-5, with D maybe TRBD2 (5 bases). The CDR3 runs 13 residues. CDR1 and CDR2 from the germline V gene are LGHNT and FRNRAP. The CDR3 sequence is CAGSTREPETQYF. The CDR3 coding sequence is TGTGCCGGCAGTACGAGGGAGCCAGAGACCCAGTACTTC.

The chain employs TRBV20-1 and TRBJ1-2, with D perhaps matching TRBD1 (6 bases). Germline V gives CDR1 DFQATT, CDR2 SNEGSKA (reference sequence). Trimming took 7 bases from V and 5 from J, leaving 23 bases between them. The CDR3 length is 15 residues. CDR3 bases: TGCAGTGTAGGAGCGGGGGCTAGCACAGGGTATGGCTACACCTTC. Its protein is CSVGAGASTGYGYTF.